Below are 4 T cell receptor beta chains sequenced from a single sample in a study of T cell repertoires in cytomegalovirus infection. MiXCR, applied by TCRdb to the reads, yields one record per CDR3 protein. The table records a few hundred thousand distinct CDR3 sequences, roughly 28% of them present only once. No antigens are known for them. Here the sequenced sample was cultured PBMCs, taken from culture after CMV antigen stimulation. These receptors originate from a human donor in good health (CMV status not recorded). Some clones in this sample may be carry-over from other donors' samples.

This chain links TRBV5-1 with TRBJ2-1; 10 bases are a match to TRBD1. CDR3 length equals 15 residues. J lost 3 bases, V lost 0 bases, and 0 bases had no gene match. Looked up from germline, CDR1 is SGHRS and CDR2 is YFSETQ. In DNA form, the CDR3 reads TGCGCCAGCAGCTTGGGGGACAGGGGCTACAATGAGCAGTTCTTC. Protein: CASSLGDRGYNEQFF.

This clonotype was recorded at least ten times. J is TRBJ2-7 and V is TRBV9, with 7 bases that match TRBD1. V lost 0 bases, J lost 2 bases, and 8 bases stayed unmatched. This CDR3 is 16 amino acids long. Germline CDR1 SGDLS, CDR2 YYNGEE. The CDR3 is CASSVAAWGQTYEQYF. The CDR3 DNA follows: TGTGCCAGCAGCGTAGCTGCTTGGGGACAGACCTACGAGCAGTACTTC.

The chain combines TRBV4-2 with TRBJ2-2, with D unresolved. CDR3 length: 16 amino acids. Germline CDR1 LGHNA, CDR2 YNFKEQ. V was cut by 1 base and J by 4 bases, with 13 bases left in between. CDR3 protein: CASSQAKWGGTGELFF. The CDR3 bases are TGTGCCAGCAGCCAAGCTAAATGGGGTGGCACCGGGGAGCTGTTTTTT.

V gene TRBV7-3 combines with J gene TRBJ2-2; TRBD2 aligns across 11 bases. Germline trimming cut 3 bases from V and 4 bases from J; bases unmatched to any gene: 4. The CDR3 is made up of 16 amino acids. The germline V gene has CDR1 SGHTA and CDR2 FQGTGA. This CDR3 reads CASSFSGTSGTGELFF. CDR3 DNA: TGTGCCAGCAGCTTTTCTGGGACTAGCGGCACCGGGGAGCTGTTTTTT.